The clone carrying this T cell receptor (beta chain) was picked up one time. This record belongs to a study of blood T cell repertoires in COVID-19. Study summary: The cDNA or gDNA used as material had been derived from T cells, B-cell-depleted T cells, or PBMCs.

Clinical histories supplied by participants themselves formed the basis of cohort assignment. Recovery meant two consecutive negative NP/OP PCR tests, professional clearance, or resolved symptoms. Trimming shortened V by 3 bases and J by 8 bases, and 13 bases separated the two germline ends. The CDR3 consists of 14 residues. Germline-derived CDR1 and CDR2 are SEHNR and FQNEAQ (reference sequence). Sequencing was performed with immunoSEQ multiplex PCR; in TCRdb, only in-frame clones are kept and a portion is missing. The profile shows 110,000 to 150,000 clones, 70% to 90% of them singletons. The chain couples TRBV7-9 to TRBJ1-4; perhaps TRBD1 as D (6 bases). This TCR came from a woman aged 40-49 years who had recovered from COVID-19. Material: PBMCs or T cells enriched from blood (not recorded which). The CDR3 protein is CASSFFAGEEKLFF. The CDR3 DNA reads as TGTGCCAGCAGCTTTTTTGCAGGGGAAGAAAAACTGTTTTTT.